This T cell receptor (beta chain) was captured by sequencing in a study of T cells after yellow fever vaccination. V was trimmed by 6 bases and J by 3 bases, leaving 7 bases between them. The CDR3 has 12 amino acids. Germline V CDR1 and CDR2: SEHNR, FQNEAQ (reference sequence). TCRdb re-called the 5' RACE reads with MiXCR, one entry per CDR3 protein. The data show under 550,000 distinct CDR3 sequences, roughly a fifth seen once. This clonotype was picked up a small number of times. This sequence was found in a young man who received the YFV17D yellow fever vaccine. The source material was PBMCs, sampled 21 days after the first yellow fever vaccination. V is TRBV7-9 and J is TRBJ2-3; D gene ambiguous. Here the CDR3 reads CASSYKTDTQYF. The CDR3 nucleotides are TGTGCCAGCAGTTACAAAACAGATACGCAGTATTTT.